The sequence of this T cell receptor (beta chain) was determined in a study of cytomegalovirus exposure and HLA in healthy donors (dated 2017 in TCRdb). Background on the whole study: In an earlier analysis of fewer than 750 of the donors, 276 Gb of sequence data and 90 million to 120 million unique TCR beta sequences from 180 million or so T cells were reported. About 330 gigabases of sequencing data and around 90 million unique TCR sequences made up an early release that covered some 640 HLA-typed donors. Among the roughly 390 genotyped donors, around 79% belonged to the genetic ancestry cluster associated with self-reported Caucasian donors. The study was designed to test whether signatures of past pathogen exposure could be identified by cataloging public T cell receptors. Using immunosequencing, the study profiled T cell repertoires from about 620 subjects and related those repertoires to cytomegalovirus serostatus. A separate validation cohort of roughly 130 different subjects was used in addition to the 666-subject first cohort. High-throughput TCR immunosequencing, statistical association of individual TCRs with disease status, and machine learning were combined to predict cytomegalovirus infection status. In a later analysis, previously published TCR beta repertoires from 500 to 750 donors were re-analyzed and high-resolution HLA genotyping was added so that TCR occurrence patterns could be studied. Rather than using new phenotypic data, the later analysis identified candidate immune exposures from TCR beta sequences and from how often those sequences occurred across donors. To decide whether each TCR beta V gene segment behaved as functional or pseudogenic, an earlier analysis of some 540 of the donors relied on high-throughput TCR beta sequencing. Donor age, sex, ethnicity and CMV serostatus were compiled together with the repertoire data. A later genetic analysis used genome-wide SNP genotypes for about 65% of the 666 donors, treating that subset as a discovery cohort. All discovery cohort repertoires had been generated using a single sequencing platform. HLA typing included class I and class II loci at four-digit resolution. Typing coverage differed by locus: A, B, C, DRB1 and DQB1 were typed in roughly 620-630 donors, DQA1 in approximately 520, DPA1 in around 610, and DPB1 in 400 to 480. Because of strong linkage in the cohort, five DR-DQ haplotypes were treated as single units for association and clustering. On average, approximately 250,000 unique TCR beta nucleotide sequences were sequenced per donor among several hundred genotyped donors of the cohort, with roughly 18% of those sequences being non-productive. What the work shows at the level of the full study, not this receptor alone: Several of the top co-occurrence clusters appeared to be linked to parvovirus B19, influenza, CMV and Epstein-Barr virus, according to a later analysis. A cluster of highly shared sequence variants was judged likely to represent a technical artifact of the sequencing pipeline. Because some donors lacked HLA typing at each locus, the association tests relied only on the typed subset. An earlier analysis of 450 to 750 of the donors showed that most TCR beta V segments appeared in productive rearrangements either about 87% or about 30% of the time, which broadly matched IMGT annotations. A few of the identified cytomegalovirus-associated TCR beta chains were confirmed in vitro to be specific for cytomegalovirus antigens. A further reported finding was that TCR beta sequences accurately predicted the HLA-A and HLA-B alleles for most subjects in the first cohort. This cohort had only TCR beta chains sequenced, and the lack of alpha or paired-chain data limited which features could be detected. Most TCR sequences were seen in very few donors, while some public TCRs were found in many individuals. A later analysis associated about 17,000 TCR beta sequences with specific HLA alleles at a false discovery rate of 0.05. The authors suggested that the approach could potentially be generalized to other disease states and immunological phenotypes. Cytomegalovirus status was reported to be diagnosed by the classifier with high specificity and sensitivity in both the original and validation cohorts. In a later analysis, the rate of TCR association differed among HLA loci, with DRB1 alleles having the most associated TCRs and HLA-C alleles having the fewest. Correlated functional status among segregating V segments might be attributable to linkage disequilibrium, but an unknown experimental factor could not be ruled out. A later analysis found that HLA-associated TCR beta chains were more clonally expanded and had lower generation probabilities than equally common non-associated chains. For the cohort, immune exposure information was limited to CMV serostatus. In the study, approximately 160 TCR beta chains were listed as associated with cytomegalovirus. Some IMGT-functional V segments, including TRBV6-2 and TRBV6-3, could not be distinguished by the 87-base-pair reads and were therefore excluded. In a later genetic analysis, fewer N-insertions in productive TCRs were reported among donors in an Asian-associated ancestry cluster than the roughly 700-donor mean. Roughly uniform sequencing depth across donors was assumed in presence/absence analyses, although this assumption may not hold. Strong co-occurrence of HLA alleles, especially DR and DQ, made assigning TCR associations to individual alleles difficult. A later genetic analysis associated a missense DCLRE1C variant with V-gene and J-gene trimming of TCR beta chains, and an independent cohort replicated the association. In a later analysis, most CMV-associated TCR beta chains were found to appear HLA-restricted, with HLA associations seemingly driven largely by CMV exposure. Because counts were too low, around 17 rarely observed V segments, including chromosome 9 orphons, were left out of the earlier analysis of 587 of the donors.

Relative to germline, V is missing 0 bases and J is missing 15 bases, with 12 bases of the junction outside any gene match. From the cysteine up to the phenylalanine, the CDR3 has a length of 16 residues. The entry retains the CDR3 DNA only, 48 bases that are in frame from base 1. The germline V gene (reference sequence) sets CDR1 to LNHDA and CDR2 to SQIVND. The cohort comprised fewer than 700 healthy bone marrow donors. At the time of sampling, every cohort member was nominally healthy, though immune exposures that went unrecorded were likely present. The donor was CMV seronegative and was included in the group of a few hundred seronegative cohort members. A peripheral blood sample was provided by each donor, and peripheral blood mononuclear cells were used for TCR beta sequencing. The Qiagen DNeasy Blood Extraction Kit was used to extract genomic DNA from the blood cell samples. The sample holds a few counts of this clone. Its antigen is unknown. The sample holds no much larger clone one base away, and base qualities are not on file.

Libraries were constructed by the immunoSEQ multiplex PCR assay. A mixture of 60 forward primers for TCR Vbeta segments and 13 reverse primers for TCR Jbeta segments was used in the multiplex PCR. Amplification of the CDR3 region of rearranged TCR beta genes was performed with a multiplex PCR assay on genomic DNA. The Illumina HiSeq System was used to sequence the amplified TCR beta libraries as 87-base-pair reads. Under the source paper's analysis protocol: Across the 600 to 700 repertoires, a later analysis counted some 80 million unique TCR beta chains, roughly 11 million of which were shared by at least two donors. Raw reads were error-corrected and collapsed into unique sequences with a nearest-neighbor algorithm that merged closely related sequences to remove PCR and sequencing errors. Alignment of CDR3 sequences to IMGT reference sequences was used to assign V, D and J gene segments. For a sequence to be retained, a match of at least six nucleotides to both a V gene segment and a J gene segment was required. Rearrangements were classified as productive when the CDR3 lacked stop codons and remained in frame with V and J, and all other rearrangements were classified as non-productive. CDR3 was defined by IMGT convention, running from the second conserved V-encoded cysteine to the conserved J-encoded phenylalanine. In an earlier analysis of roughly 580 of the donors, sequences lacking an unambiguous match to a single V gene segment were excluded. In an earlier analysis of 587 of the donors, a V segment was called functional when productive rearrangements were above 56.7%, and segregating when the standard deviation between donors exceeded 5%. A statistical classification framework was built to diagnose cytomegalovirus status from the catalog of TCR beta chain sequences. V and J gene assignment, in a later analysis, came from comparing TCR nucleotide sequences with IMGT/GENE-DB human TR gene sequences. The TCRdist pipeline was used in a later analysis to assign CDR3 sequences and most-parsimonious VDJ recombination scenarios. In a later analysis, each TCR beta chain was defined by its CDR3 amino acid sequence together with its V-gene family, and reads without a unique V-gene family were excluded. In a later analysis, 450 to 600 highly shared, low-generation-probability nucleotide sequences were removed to address suspected cross-contamination and a sequencing artifact. For each public chain, a later analysis derived a clonal expansion index from normalized ranks of inferred template counts within each repertoire. Generation probabilities in a later analysis came from a VDJ recombination model fitted to out-of-frame rearrangements, and those results were checked against IGoR. Hypergeometric tests were used in a later analysis to score TCR-TCR, TCR-HLA and TCR-CMV co-occurrence, with a repertoire-size bias correction applied to the TCR pairs. A later analysis estimated false discovery rates by permuting HLA or CMV assignments 20 times. A later analysis grouped co-occurring TCRs with DBSCAN, adding TCRdist sequence similarity when clustering within HLA-allele-positive subsets. Co-occurrence clustering excluded repertoires with fewer than 30,000 or more than 120,000 public chains, plus five with anomalous nucleotide sharing. The clones in this table, taken by TCRdb from immuneACCESS, are in-frame only. Not every clone is retained; where verified, under half of the shortfall comes from an unresolved V gene, and the cause of the rest is unknown. V, J and clone size were drawn from that table, and D and trimming were deduced from the DNA. This sample gives some 110,000 clones in total; roughly 69% of them show up just once. The top ten clones comprise 2.2% of the sample.

Recombination joined TRBV19 with TRBJ2-1, and 12 bases in between align with TRBD2. Material for sequencing was PBMCs. The TCR comes from a woman in her thirties in good health and CMV-seronegative. This receptor carries the CDR3 CASSIDGLAGNALWFF. Here is the DNA: TGTGCCAGTAGTATAGACGGACTAGCGGGAAATGCCTTGTGGTTCTTC.